What follows is one TCR beta chain and its context. The target antigen is unknown. This sample is part of a study of radiotherapy plus CTLA-4 blockade in lung cancer. Whole-study results and caveats: With interferon-beta, early dynamics of blood T cell clones were reported to best predict response. TCR clones of tumor origin grew in blood after radiotherapy plus ipilimumab.

CTLA-4 blockade using ipilimumab, together with focal radiation, was received by patients with chemo-refractory metastatic non-small-cell lung cancer. Trimming pared 9 bases from V and 3 bases from J, leaving 17 bases between. The CDR3 runs 15 residues. Germline V gives CDR1 SNHLY, CDR2 FYNNEI. Measured with immunoSEQ multiplex PCR; TCRdb has only the in-frame clones, and not every one. The table includes roughly 55,000 clones, less than 75% detected once. The rearrangement uses TRBV2 and TRBJ1-4, with a weak D call TRBD1 (5 bases). The clonotype originates from a human donor with non-small cell lung cancer whose response to radiotherapy plus ipilimumab could not be evaluated. This specimen consisted of peripheral blood, obtained from a patient treated with radiotherapy plus ipilimumab. The CDR3, as DNA: TGTGCCAGTATTCCGGGGCGGGGGTCTAATGAAAAACTGTTTTTT. Residues: CASIPGRGSNEKLFF. Supplemented by reference TRBV2 and TRBJ1-4, the full variable domain reads EPEVTQTPSHQVTQMGQEVILRCVPISNHLYFYWYRQILGQKVEFLVSFYNNEISEKSEIFDDQFSVERPDGSNFTLKIRSTKLEDSAMYFCASIPGRGSNEKLFFGSGTQLSVL.